A single sample gave rise to the 7 T cell receptor beta chains below, sequenced in a study of T-cell memory formation after mild COVID-19. One entry per CDR3 protein results from TCRdb running MiXCR on the 5' RACE reads. The sample contains 470,000 or so distinct CDR3 sequences, around a quarter of which appear only once. Sequences were obtained from PBMCs or a T cell subset sorted from them (not recorded which). These receptors came from an adult woman who had mild COVID-19 (a few samples of this study predate the infection). Cell type and time point are not known.

DNA of the CDR3: TGTGCCAGCAGCTTATTGGCAACAGCGGAGACCCAGTACTTC. This translates into CASSLLATAETQYF. The J gene is TRBJ2-5, the V gene TRBV11-2, with no clear D. CDR3 length: 14 amino acids. Trimming removed 2 bases at V and 5 bases at J, with 12 bases between. Germline V gives CDR1 SGHAT, CDR2 FQNNGV.

The rearrangement joins TRBV7-9 to TRBJ1-3, with D uncertain. Trimming shortened V by 5 bases and J by 0 bases, and 8 bases separated the two germline ends. CDR3 size: 14 residues. Germline V gene sequence: CDR1 SEHNR, CDR2 FQNEAQ (reference sequence). The CDR3 sequence: CASSHGASGNTIYF. The CDR3 bases are TGTGCCAGCAGCCACGGCGCCTCTGGAAACACCATATATTTT.

This clonotype turned up a few times. Without the conserved terminal phenylalanine or tryptophan, this CDR3 likely stems from a read error. This chain links TRBV9 with TRBJ2-3; a possible D gene is TRBD1 (5 bases). V lost 6 bases and J 6 bases, leaving 14 bases between the germline ends. CDR1 is SGDLS and CDR2 is YYNGEE in the germline V gene. The CDR3 consists of 13 residues. The CDR3 nucleotides read TGTGCCAGCACCTTTTCTAAGGGGGATACGCAGTATTTG. Encoded protein: CASTFSKGDTQYL.

A few counts support this clonotype. The rearrangement uses TRBV12-3 or TRBV12-4 and TRBJ1-1; no firm D call. This CDR3 has 14 amino acids. Between the trimmed V and J ends, which lost 6 bases and 1 base, there was a span of 12 bases. As DNA, the CDR3 is TGTGCCAGCAGCCTCTCAGGCAGGAACACTGAAGCTTTCTTT. Its protein is CASSLSGRNTEAFF.

This clonotype came up a few times. CDR3 protein: CASRRGQGGTDTQYF. CDR3 nucleotide sequence: TGTGCCAGCAGGAGGGGACAGGGGGGCACAGATACGCAGTATTTT. The chain is built from TRBV6-6 and TRBJ2-3; 11 nucleotides line up with TRBD1. This CDR3 contains 15 residues. J was trimmed by 1 base and V by 6 bases; bases with no gene match: 3. In germline, CDR1 is MNHNY, CDR2 SVGAGI (reference sequence).

The gene calls are TRBV2 and TRBJ2-7; 9 bases line up with TRBD1. The CDR3 spans 13 residues. V lost 7 bases, J lost 5 bases, and 6 bases stayed unmatched. Germline loops: CDR1 SNHLY, CDR2 FYNNEI. CDR3 loop: CASNVQGADEQYF. CDR3 sequence (DNA): TGTGCCAGCAACGTACAGGGGGCGGACGAGCAGTACTTC.

The chain joins TRBV19 to TRBJ2-5; 12 nucleotides match TRBD2. CDR3 length: 14 amino acids. Trimming at V came to 5 bases and at J to 9 bases, leaving 7 bases not matched to a gene. Germline loops: CDR1 LNHDA, CDR2 SQIVND (reference sequence). The CDR3 DNA follows: TGTGCCAGTAGTGAGACTAGCGGGAGTTGGTCCCAGTACTTC. It encodes CASSETSGSWSQYF.